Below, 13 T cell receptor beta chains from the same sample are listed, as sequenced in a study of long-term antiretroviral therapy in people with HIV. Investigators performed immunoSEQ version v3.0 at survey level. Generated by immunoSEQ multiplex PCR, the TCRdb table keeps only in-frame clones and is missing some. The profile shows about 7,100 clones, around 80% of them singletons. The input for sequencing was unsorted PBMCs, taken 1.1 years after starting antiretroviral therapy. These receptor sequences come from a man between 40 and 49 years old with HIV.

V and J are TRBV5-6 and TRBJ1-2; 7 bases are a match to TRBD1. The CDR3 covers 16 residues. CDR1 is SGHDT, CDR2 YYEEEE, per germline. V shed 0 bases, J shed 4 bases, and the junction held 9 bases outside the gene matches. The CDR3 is CASSLGEQGPGYGYTF. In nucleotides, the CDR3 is TGTGCCAGCAGCTTGGGCGAACAGGGGCCGGGCTATGGCTACACCTTC.

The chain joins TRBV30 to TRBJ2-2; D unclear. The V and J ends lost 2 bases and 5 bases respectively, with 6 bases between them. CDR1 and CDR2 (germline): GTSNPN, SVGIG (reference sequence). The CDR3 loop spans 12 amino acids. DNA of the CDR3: TGTGCCTGGAGTCCTGGGACCGGGGAGCTGTTTTTT. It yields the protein CAWSPGTGELFF.

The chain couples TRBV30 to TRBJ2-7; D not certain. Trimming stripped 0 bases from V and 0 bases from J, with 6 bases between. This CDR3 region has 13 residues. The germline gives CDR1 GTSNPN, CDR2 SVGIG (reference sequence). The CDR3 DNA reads TGTGCCTGGAGTGTAGACGTCTCCTACGAGCAGTACTTC. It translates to CAWSVDVSYEQYF.

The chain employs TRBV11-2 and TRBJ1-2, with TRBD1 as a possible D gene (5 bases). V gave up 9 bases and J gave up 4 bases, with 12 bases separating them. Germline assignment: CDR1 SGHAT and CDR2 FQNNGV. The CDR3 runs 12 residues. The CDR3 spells CARAGTLYGYTF. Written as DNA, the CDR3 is TGTGCCAGGGCCGGGACCCTCTATGGCTACACCTTC. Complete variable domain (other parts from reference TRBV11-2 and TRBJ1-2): EAGVAQSPRYKIIEKRQSVAFWCNPISGHATLYWYQQILGQGPKLLIQFQNNGVVDDSQLPKDRFSAERLKGVDSTLKIQPAKLEDSAVYLCARAGTLYGYTFGSGTRLTVV.

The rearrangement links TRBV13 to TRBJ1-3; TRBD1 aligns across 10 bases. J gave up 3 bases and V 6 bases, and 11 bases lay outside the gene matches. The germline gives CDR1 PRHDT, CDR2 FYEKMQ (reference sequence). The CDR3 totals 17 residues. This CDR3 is CASSRITGTGVGNTIYF. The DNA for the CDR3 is TGTGCCAGCAGTCGCATAACCGGGACAGGGGTTGGAAACACCATATATTTT.

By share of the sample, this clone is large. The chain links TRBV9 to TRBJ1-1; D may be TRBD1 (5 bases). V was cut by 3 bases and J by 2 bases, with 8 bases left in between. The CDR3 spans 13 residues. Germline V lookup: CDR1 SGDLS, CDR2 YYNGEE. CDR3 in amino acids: CASSGGVNTEAFF. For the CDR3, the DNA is TGTGCCAGCAGCGGGGGGGTAAACACTGAAGCTTTCTTT.

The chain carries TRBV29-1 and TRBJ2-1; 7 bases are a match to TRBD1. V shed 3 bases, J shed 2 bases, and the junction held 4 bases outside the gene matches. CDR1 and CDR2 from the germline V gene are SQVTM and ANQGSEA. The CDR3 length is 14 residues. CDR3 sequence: CSVEVDRPYNEQFF. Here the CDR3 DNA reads TGCAGCGTTGAGGTGGACAGGCCCTACAATGAGCAGTTCTTC.

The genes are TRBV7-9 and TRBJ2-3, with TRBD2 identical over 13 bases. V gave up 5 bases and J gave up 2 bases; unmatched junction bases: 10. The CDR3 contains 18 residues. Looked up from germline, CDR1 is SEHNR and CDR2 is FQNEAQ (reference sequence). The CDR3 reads CASSPWTSGGALTDTQYF. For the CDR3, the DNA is TGTGCCAGCAGCCCGTGGACTAGCGGGGGTGCCCTCACAGATACGCAGTATTTT.

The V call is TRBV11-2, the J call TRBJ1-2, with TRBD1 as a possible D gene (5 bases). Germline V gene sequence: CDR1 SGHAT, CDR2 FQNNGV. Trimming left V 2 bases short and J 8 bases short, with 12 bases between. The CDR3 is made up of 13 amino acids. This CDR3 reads CASSLKGEGGYTF. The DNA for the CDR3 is TGTGCCAGCAGCTTAAAAGGGGAGGGGGGCTACACCTTC.

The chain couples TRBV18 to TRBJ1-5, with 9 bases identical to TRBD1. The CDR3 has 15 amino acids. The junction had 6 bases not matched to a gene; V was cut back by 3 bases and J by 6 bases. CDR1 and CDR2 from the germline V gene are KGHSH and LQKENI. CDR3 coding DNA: TGTGCCAGCTCACCCCGGGACAGGGTCGCTCAGCCCCAGCATTTT. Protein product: CASSPRDRVAQPQHF.

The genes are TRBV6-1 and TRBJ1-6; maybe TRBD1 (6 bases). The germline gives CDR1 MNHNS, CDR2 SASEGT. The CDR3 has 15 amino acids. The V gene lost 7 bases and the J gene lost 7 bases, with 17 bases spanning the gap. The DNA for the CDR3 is TGTGCCAGCATCCAGGGGTCAGCCTTCAATTCACCCCTCCACTTT. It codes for CASIQGSAFNSPLHF.

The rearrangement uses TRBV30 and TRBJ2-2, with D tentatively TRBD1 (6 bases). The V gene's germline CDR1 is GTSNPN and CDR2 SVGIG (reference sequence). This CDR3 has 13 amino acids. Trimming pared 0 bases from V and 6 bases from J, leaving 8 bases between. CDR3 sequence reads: CAWSVQGAGELFF. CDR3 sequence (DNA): TGTGCCTGGAGTGTACAGGGAGCCGGGGAGCTGTTTTTT.

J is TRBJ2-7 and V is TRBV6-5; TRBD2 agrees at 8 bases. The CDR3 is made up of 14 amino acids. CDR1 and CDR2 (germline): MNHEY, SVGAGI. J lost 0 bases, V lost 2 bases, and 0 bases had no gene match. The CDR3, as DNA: TGTGCCAGCAGTTACCGGGGGGGCTCCTACGAGCAGTACTTC. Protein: CASSYRGGSYEQYF.